A single sample is the source of the 15 T cell receptor beta chains below, sequenced in a study of T cell responses to AZD1222 COVID-19 vaccine. Generated by immunoSEQ multiplex PCR, the TCRdb table keeps only in-frame clones and is missing some. Here the sample spans approximately 80,000 clones, 75% to 90% being singletons. The starting material was peripheral blood, obtained on day 0 of AZD1222 vaccination. These receptor sequences come from an adult in good health.

The V and J genes are TRBV19 and TRBJ1-1; D is uncertain. The CDR3 is 17 amino acids. Germline CDR1 is LNHDA and CDR2 is SQIVND (reference sequence). Trimming pared 5 bases from V and 0 bases from J, leaving 19 bases between. CDR3 protein: CASSLLGSGGVNTEAFF. CDR3 nucleotides: TGTGCCAGTAGTCTACTAGGGAGCGGAGGTGTGAACACTGAAGCTTTCTTT.

This clone was counted a single time. The chain is built from TRBV28 and TRBJ1-1, with D unresolved. There are 14 residues in the CDR3. V lost 6 bases to trimming and J lost 1 base, with 12 bases between them. The germline V gene has CDR1 MDHEN and CDR2 SYDVKM. In DNA, the CDR3 is TGTGCCAGCAGGCACGGACGGTGGAACACTGAAGCTTTCTTT. Translation gives CASRHGRWNTEAFF.

The rearrangement links TRBV5-4 to TRBJ2-3; TRBD1 might be the D (6 bases). The V end lost 6 bases, the J end lost 1 base, and 12 bases lay between the germline ends. CDR3 length: 14 residues. Germline lookup yields CDR1 SGHNT and CDR2 YYREEE (reference sequence). CDR3 amino acids: CASTLRQGTDTQYF. CDR3 nucleotide sequence: TGTGCCAGCACCTTACGACAGGGCACAGATACGCAGTATTTT. Combining the CDR3 with reference TRBV5-4 and TRBJ2-3 gives the whole variable domain ETGVTQSPTHLIKTRGQQVTLRCSSQSGHNTVSWYQQALGQGPQFIFQYYREEENGRGNFPPRFSGLQFPNYSSELNVNALELDDSALYLCASTLRQGTDTQYFGPGTRLTVL.

The sample holds one count of this clone. The chain is built from TRBV7-9 and TRBJ2-7; 7 bases fit TRBD1. This CDR3 spans 12 amino acids. The junction had 5 bases not matched to a gene; V was cut back by 4 bases and J by 8 bases. CDR1 SEHNR and CDR2 FQNEAQ come from the germline V gene (reference sequence). Here the CDR3 DNA reads TGTGCCAGCAGCTCCGGGACAGCGAAGCAGTACTTC. The encoded protein is CASSSGTAKQYF. The variable domain in full, with the rest retrieved from reference TRBV7-9 and TRBJ2-7, is DTGVSQNPRHKITKRGQNVTFRCDPISEHNRLYWYRQTLGQGPEFLTYFQNEAQLEKSRLLSDRFSAERPKGSFSTLEIQRTEQGDSAMYLCASSSGTAKQYFGPGTRLTVT.

This clone was found a few times. The gene calls are TRBV6-6 and TRBJ1-5; 8 bases agree with TRBD1. This CDR3 spans 13 amino acids. Germline assignment: CDR1 MNHNY and CDR2 SVGAGI (reference sequence). The trim removed 10 bases at V and 0 bases at J, leaving 2 bases unmatched. The CDR3 nucleotides read TGTGCCATTACAGGGGGTAGCAATCAGCCCCAGCATTTT. It specifies CAITGGSNQPQHF.

This clone came up a few times. The rearrangement joins TRBV4-1 to TRBJ1-5; D might be TRBD1 (5 bases). Trimming left V 1 base short and J 5 bases short, with 12 bases between. The CDR3 has 15 amino acids. Germline-derived CDR1 and CDR2 are MGHRA and YSYEKL. This CDR3 is CASSQAEGGDQPQHF. CDR3 DNA: TGCGCCAGCAGCCAAGCGGAGGGAGGGGATCAGCCCCAGCATTTT.

The gene calls are TRBV19 and TRBJ2-7; D is unresolved. The CDR3 extends over 14 amino acids. Trimming cost V 10 bases and J 2 bases, with 18 bases left between them. Looked up from germline, CDR1 is LNHDA and CDR2 is SQIVND (reference sequence). CDR3 nucleotides: TGTGCCACGAGGACGGAGTTTCTCCCCTACGAGCAGTACTTC. Its translation is CATRTEFLPYEQYF.

The rearrangement joins TRBV2 to TRBJ1-1; no clear D gene. The germline V gene has CDR1 SNHLY and CDR2 FYNNEI. The CDR3 totals 14 residues. Deletions cut 1 base from V and 1 base from J, with 7 bases between. The CDR3 DNA reads as TGTGCCAGCAGTGAAGAGTACGGGAACACTGAAGCTTTCTTT. It encodes CASSEEYGNTEAFF.

The chain has TRBV10-3 and TRBJ2-3; 8 positions agree with TRBD2. Looked up from germline, CDR1 is ENHRY and CDR2 is SYGVKD. The CDR3 runs 13 residues. V trimming: 4 bases; J trimming: 3 bases; junction bases outside the gene matches: 0. As DNA, the CDR3 is TGTGCCATCAGTGGACTAGCGACAGATACGCAGTATTTT. It is translated as CAISGLATDTQYF.

This rearrangement joins TRBV18 to TRBJ2-2; D remains ambiguous. V lost 1 base and J lost 0, with 3 bases in between. The CDR3 totals 14 residues. Germline V lookup: CDR1 KGHSH, CDR2 LQKENI. Written as DNA, the CDR3 is TGTGCCAGCTCACCACGGACGAACACCGGGGAGCTGTTTTTT. This gives the protein CASSPRTNTGELFF.

The V gene is TRBV9, the J gene TRBJ1-4, with a tentative D call TRBD1 (6 bases). Germline values: CDR1 SGDLS, CDR2 YYNGEE. The CDR3 is made up of 15 amino acids. Trimming stripped 0 bases from V and 7 bases from J, with 13 bases between. CDR3 DNA sequence: TGTGCCAGCAGCGTAGGAGGGGGTAGTGGTGAAAAACTGTTTTTT. Translated: CASSVGGGSGEKLFF.

The gene calls are TRBV9 and TRBJ2-1; weak D call: TRBD1 (6 bases). The CDR3 contains 14 residues. Germline values: CDR1 SGDLS, CDR2 YYNGEE. V shed 4 bases and J shed 5 bases, with 13 bases lying between them. CDR3 protein: CASSPGDMDNEQFF. Here the CDR3 DNA reads TGTGCCAGCAGCCCCGGGGACATGGACAATGAGCAGTTCTTC.

The CDR3 bases are TGCAGCGTTGAAGTCGGGACAGCCAGCTCCTACAATGAGCAGTTCTTC. Translating it yields CSVEVGTASSYNEQFF. The V call is TRBV29-1, the J call TRBJ2-1, with TRBD1 matching 7 bases. The CDR3 runs to 16 residues. Germline CDR1 reads SQVTM; CDR2 reads ANQGSEA. Trimming cost V 1 base and J 0 bases; bases outside gene matches: 6.

The gene calls are TRBV20-1 and TRBJ2-5; D is undetermined. Per germline, CDR1 DFQATT and CDR2 SNEGSKA (reference sequence). The V end lost 2 bases, the J end lost 4 bases, and 5 bases lay between the germline ends. CDR3 length: 11 amino acids. Written as DNA, the CDR3 is TGCAGTGCTAGAACGCCAGAGACCCAGTACTTC. Its protein is CSARTPETQYF.

This chain connects TRBV7-2 to TRBJ2-3, with TRBD2 matching 12 bases. CDR1 and CDR2 (germline): SGHTA, FQGNSA. The CDR3 has 17 residues. V lost 3 bases to trimming and J lost 5 bases; unmatched junction nucleotides: 9. The CDR3 sequence: CASSFPRLAGAEDTQYF. The CDR3 coding sequence is TGTGCCAGCAGCTTCCCTCGACTAGCGGGAGCGGAAGATACGCAGTATTTT.